These 23 T cell receptor beta chains came from one sample sequenced in a study of Ad26.COV2.S vaccination and SARS-CoV-2 variants. Sequenced by immunoSEQ multiplex PCR; TCRdb stores in-frame clones only, minus some. The table has about 350,000 clones, 86% seen once. Treatment indicated: around 19 received Ad26.COV2.S at low or high dose, single or two shots; roughly 5 received placebo; per-sample allocation not given. The study sampled participants on day 63 after the first vaccine or placebo injection. The specimen was peripheral blood, collected in a trial of Ad26.COV2.S vaccine versus placebo. These TCRs come from a person between 18 and 65 years old who received the Ad26.COV2.S COVID-19 vaccine or a placebo.

The CDR3 loop reads CASSFSYQGTDTQYF. As DNA, the CDR3 is TGTGCCAGCAGCTTCTCCTATCAGGGGACAGATACGCAGTATTTT. The chain links TRBV11-2 to TRBJ2-3, with TRBD1 as a possible D gene (6 bases). The V gene's germline CDR1 is SGHAT and CDR2 FQNNGV. This CDR3 contains 15 residues. With 3 bases removed from V and 3 bases from J, the gap between germline ends came to 13 bases.

CDR3: CASSPDDSPASYEQYF. The CDR3 DNA follows: TGTGCCAGCAGTCCCGACGACTCACCTGCCTCCTACGAGCAGTACTTC. The chain carries TRBV2 and TRBJ2-7; unclear D gene. Trimming shortened V by 5 bases and J by 0 bases, and 17 bases separated the two germline ends. Germline V gene data show CDR1 as SNHLY and CDR2 as FYNNEI. The CDR3 extends over 16 amino acids.

V usage is TRBV6-2 or TRBV6-3 and J usage is TRBJ2-4; 16 nucleotides line up with TRBD2. Germline V gene lookup returns CDR1 MNHEY and CDR2 SVGEGT. Trimming at V came to 5 bases and at J to 2 bases, leaving 15 bases not matched to a gene. This CDR3 has 21 amino acids. The CDR3 bases are TGTGCCAGCAGTCTCGCCGGGACTAGCGGGAGGGCCTACTGGTCCAAAAACATTCAGTACTTC. Its protein product is CASSLAGTSGRAYWSKNIQYF.

The chain uses TRBV19 and TRBJ1-1; TRBD1 is a possible D gene (6 bases). The CDR3 length is 13 residues. The V gene's germline CDR1 is LNHDA and CDR2 SQIVND (reference sequence). Trimming took off 6 bases at V and 4 bases at J, with 12 bases between the two ends. The CDR3 nucleotides are TGTGCCAGTAGCGACACAGGGAGCACTGAAGCTTTCTTT. Amino acids: CASSDTGSTEAFF. Variable domain in full (rest from reference TRBV19 and TRBJ1-1): DGGITQSPKYLFRKEGQNVTLSCEQNLNHDAMYWYRQDPGQGLRLIYYSQIVNDFQKGDIAEGYSVSREKKESFPLTVTSAQKNPTAFYLCASSDTGSTEAFFGQGTRLTVV.

The rearrangement joins TRBV7-2 to TRBJ1-5, with 7 nucleotides matching TRBD1. This CDR3 comprises 14 residues. CDR1 is SGHTA, CDR2 FQGNSA, per germline. V trimming: 3 bases; J trimming: 4 bases; junction bases outside the gene matches: 3. The CDR3 protein is CASSLGDSNQPQHF. CDR3 coding DNA: TGTGCCAGCAGCTTGGGGGACAGTAATCAGCCCCAGCATTTT.

The chain is built from TRBV7-8 and TRBJ2-7, with 8 positions matching TRBD1. J gave up 1 base and V 0 bases, and 11 bases lay outside the gene matches. CDR3 length: 18 residues. Germline V gene lookup returns CDR1 SGHVS and CDR2 FQNEAQ. CDR3 protein: CASSLAGPGQGASYEQYF. CDR3 sequence (DNA): TGTGCCAGCAGCTTAGCAGGGCCTGGGCAGGGGGCTTCCTACGAGCAGTACTTC.

This chain connects TRBV6-5 to TRBJ1-1, with unresolved D. Germline CDR1 MNHEY, CDR2 SVGAGI. This CDR3 has 13 residues. Trimming shortened V by 7 bases and J by 1 base, and 10 bases separated the two germline ends. Written as DNA, the CDR3 is TGTGCCAGCATACGCGACGGGAACACTGAAGCTTTCTTT. It specifies CASIRDGNTEAFF.

The rearrangement uses TRBV28 and TRBJ1-3, with D possibly TRBD1 on 5 matching bases. Trimming left V 2 bases short and J 4 bases short, with 9 bases between. Germline V gene data show CDR1 as MDHEN and CDR2 as SYDVKM. The CDR3 spans 14 residues. For the CDR3, the DNA is TGTGCCAGCAGTTTACCCGGGACGGGAAACACCATATATTTT. It specifies CASSLPGTGNTIYF.

The chain links TRBV4-1 to TRBJ1-1; TRBD1 agrees at 7 bases. Unmatched junction bases numbered 7, after V lost 3 bases and J lost 0 bases. The CDR3 loop spans 16 amino acids. Germline V gene sequence: CDR1 MGHRA, CDR2 YSYEKL. CDR3 sequence reads: CASSHPGGTMNTEAFF. CDR3 in DNA: TGCGCCAGCAGCCATCCAGGGGGGACAATGAACACTGAAGCTTTCTTT.

The chain has TRBV3-1 (or the pseudogene TRBV3-2) and TRBJ2-1; D is possibly TRBD2 (5 bases). V was shortened by 4 bases and J by 6 bases, with 13 bases between the two germline ends. The V gene's germline CDR1 is LGHDT and CDR2 YNNKEL (reference sequence). The CDR3 contains 14 residues. DNA for the CDR3: TGTGCCAGCAGCCTCTCGCGACTAACCAATGAGCAGTTCTTC. It yields the protein CASSLSRLTNEQFF.

The V and J genes are TRBV2 and TRBJ1-1; D remains unclear. V shed 2 bases and J shed 5 bases, with 15 bases lying between them. CDR1 is SNHLY, CDR2 FYNNEI, per germline. The CDR3 runs to 15 residues. The CDR3 sequence is CASSEQAQSWTEAFF. In nucleotides, the CDR3 is TGTGCCAGCAGTGAACAGGCTCAGTCGTGGACTGAAGCTTTCTTT.

This clone was counted a single time. The rearrangement links TRBV4-2 to TRBJ2-1; D is unclear. Germline V gives CDR1 LGHNA, CDR2 YNFKEQ. The CDR3 has 15 amino acids. V lost 0 bases and J lost 3, with 9 bases in between. CDR3 residues: CASSQDWGNYNEQFF. As DNA, the CDR3 is TGTGCCAGCAGCCAAGATTGGGGAAACTACAATGAGCAGTTCTTC.

The chain carries TRBV11-1 and TRBJ2-2; no definite D call. This CDR3 contains 13 residues. Germline CDR1 is SGHAT and CDR2 is FQDESV (reference sequence). Trimming cost V 3 bases and J 5 bases, with 7 bases left between them. The CDR3 DNA is TGTGCCAGCAGCTTGGCCTTAACCGGGGAGCTGTTTTTT. Residues: CASSLALTGELFF.

This clone was found a few times. This rearrangement joins TRBV10-1 to TRBJ2-3; D call uncertain. Germline V gene lookup returns CDR1 WNHNN and CDR2 SYGVQD (reference sequence). V was trimmed by 4 bases and J by 7 bases, leaving 9 bases between them. This CDR3 comprises 12 residues. The chain's CDR3 is CASSGGTNTQYF. Here the CDR3 DNA reads TGCGCCAGCAGTGGAGGAACCAATACGCAGTATTTT.

The genes are TRBV29-1 and TRBJ2-1; D is unclear. CDR1 and CDR2 from the germline V gene are SQVTM and ANQGSEA. V was trimmed by 2 bases and J by 2 bases, leaving 10 bases between them. The length of the CDR3 is 14 residues. CDR3 region: CSVERPDAYNEQFF. The CDR3 nucleotides are TGCAGCGTTGAAAGGCCCGACGCCTACAATGAGCAGTTCTTC.

This chain links TRBV6-5 with TRBJ2-3; D unclear. This CDR3 region has 13 residues. Germline lookup yields CDR1 MNHEY and CDR2 SVGAGI. V was clipped by 6 bases and J by 8 bases, with 15 bases between them. CDR3 in DNA: TGTGCCAGCAGGCCTGGACCCGTCAGTACGCAGTATTTT. This translates into CASRPGPVSTQYF.

The rearrangement uses TRBV7-9 and TRBJ1-4, with D tentatively TRBD1 (6 bases). CDR3 length: 12 amino acids. Germline-derived CDR1 and CDR2 are SEHNR and FQNEAQ (reference sequence). V gave up 4 bases and J gave up 8 bases, with 8 bases separating them. In DNA form, the CDR3 reads TGTGCCAGCAGCTCCGGACAGGAAAAACTGTTTTTT. The encoded protein is CASSSGQEKLFF.

The chain is built from TRBV11-3 and TRBJ1-5; D is possibly TRBD1 (6 bases). Trimming stripped 2 bases from V and 0 bases from J, with 14 bases between. The CDR3 spans 17 residues. Germline loops: CDR1 SGHNT, CDR2 YENEEA. CDR3 residues: CASSLIRGEDSNQPQHF. DNA of the CDR3: TGTGCCAGCAGCTTAATCAGGGGAGAGGATAGCAATCAGCCCCAGCATTTT.

V and J are TRBV11-2 and TRBJ2-5; no clear D. The V gene's germline CDR1 is SGHAT and CDR2 FQNNGV. Deletions cut 5 bases from V and 1 base from J, with 5 bases between. The CDR3 sequence is 12 residues long. The DNA of the CDR3 is TGTGCCAGCAGCGACATCCAAGAGACCCAGTACTTC. Translating gives CASSDIQETQYF.

This clone was recorded once. The chain has TRBV7-8 and TRBJ2-1; the D is unclear. Per germline, CDR1 SGHVS and CDR2 FQNEAQ. V lost 2 bases, J lost 5 bases, and 7 bases lay in between. The CDR3 consists of 13 residues. This chain's CDR3 is CASSLIDNNEQFF. In DNA form, the CDR3 reads TGTGCCAGCAGCTTAATAGACAACAATGAGCAGTTCTTC.

As regards this clone: A read error may produce the germline difference seen at one junction end. J is TRBJ2-7 and V is TRBV7-2, with D possibly being TRBD2 (7 bases). This CDR3 contains 12 residues. Germline-derived CDR1 and CDR2 are SGHTA and FQGNSA. The CDR3 loop is CASSLAGGLPLF. The CDR3 DNA reads TGTGCCAGCAGCTTAGCGGGGGGGCTACCCTTATTC.

The chain is built from TRBV11-2 and TRBJ1-6; unclear D gene. The CDR3 runs to 12 residues. Germline loops: CDR1 SGHAT, CDR2 FQNNGV. V was trimmed by 3 bases and J by 14 bases, leaving 11 bases between them. In DNA form, the CDR3 reads TGTGCCAGCAGCTTCGATGGTCGAACCCTCCACTTT. It yields the protein CASSFDGRTLHF.

The rearrangement joins TRBV5-4 to TRBJ2-5; 16 nucleotides align to TRBD2. The CDR3 is 19 residues long. Germline lookup yields CDR1 SGHNT and CDR2 YYREEE (reference sequence). The V gene end was trimmed by 4 bases and the J gene end by 5 bases; junction bases not matched to a gene: 14. CDR3 nucleotide sequence: TGTGCCAGCAGCAAATACCCGGGACTAGCGGGGGGGGCCAGGGAGACCCAGTACTTC. It yields the protein CASSKYPGLAGGARETQYF.